A selection of T cell receptor beta chains follows, all from one sample in a study of blood T cell repertoires in COVID-19. The table came from immunoSEQ multiplex PCR; TCRdb's copy has only in-frame clones and leaves some out. This table has 240,000 or so clones, more than 75% appearing once. The sample taken for sequencing was peripheral blood. These receptor sequences come from a woman aged 55-75 years with active or convalescent COVID-19. CDR3s include the opening cysteine and the closing phenylalanine or tryptophan. D genes are given only for firm matches. A clone size is listed for some rows: how often the clone was seen (once, few, many), or a class if it is expanded.

TRBJ2-2 | once | NA | TRBV7-9 | CASNYLGGRTGELFF | TGTGCCAGCAACTACCTGGGGGGAAGGACCGGGGAGCTGTTTTTT
TRBJ2-1 | once | NA | TRBV19 | CASSPLASYNEQFF | TGTGCCAGTAGTCCCCTAGCCTCCTACAATGAGCAGTTCTTC
TRBJ1-1 | NA | NA | TRBV3-1/TRBV3-2 | CASSKRQMNTEAFF | TGTGCCAGCTCTAAACGACAGATGAACACTGAAGCTTTCTTT
TRBJ2-5 | NA | TRBD2 | TRBV18 | CASSPSGGGQQETQYF | TGTGCCAGCTCACCGTCGGGCGGGGGTCAACAAGAGACCCAGTACTTC
TRBJ1-2 | NA | NA | TRBV2 | CASRATGAYGYTF | TGTGCCAGCAGGGCGACAGGAGCCTATGGCTACACCTTC
TRBJ2-7 | NA | TRBD2 | TRBV7-9 | CASSFPGGWQYF | TGTGCCAGCAGCTTCCCGGGGGGGTGGCAGTACTTC
TRBJ1-2 | NA | NA | TRBV19 | CASRETLANYGYTF | TGTGCCAGTAGGGAGACACTAGCTAACTATGGCTACACCTTC
TRBJ2-1 | NA | TRBD1 | TRBV5-6 | CASSLGQGQYNEQFF | TGTGCCAGCAGCTTGGGACAGGGCCAATACAATGAGCAGTTCTTC
TRBJ1-1 | NA | TRBD1 | TRBV6-5 | CASSTDRGWTEAFF | TGTGCCAGCAGTACCGACAGGGGATGGACTGAAGCTTTCTTT
TRBJ2-7 | NA | TRBD2 | TRBV9 | CASSPGTSGGYEQYF | TGTGCCAGCAGCCCGGGGACTAGCGGGGGCTACGAGCAGTACTTC
TRBJ2-5 | NA | TRBD1 | TRBV7-9 | CASTRMTLRRTGQEGKQETQYF | TGTGCCAGCACCCGGATGACTTTGAGGCGAACGGGACAGGAAGGAAAGCAAGAGACCCAGTACTTC
TRBJ2-4 | NA | NA | TRBV5-6 | CASSLWSGAKNIQYF | TGTGCCAGCAGCTTGTGGTCGGGAGCCAAAAACATTCAGTACTTC
TRBJ1-3 | NA | NA | TRBV11-2 | CASSSPRGEDTIYF | TGTGCCAGCAGCTCCCCCCGGGGGGAAGACACCATATATTTT
TRBJ2-3 | NA | NA | TRBV7-2 | CASSLGGPTDTQYF | TGTGCCAGCAGCTTAGGGGGGCCCACAGATACGCAGTATTTT
TRBJ2-5 | NA | NA | TRBV19 | CASSIVAGRQETQYF | TGTGCCAGTAGTATTGTGGCGGGCAGGCAAGAGACCCAGTACTTC
TRBJ1-3 | NA | TRBD1 | TRBV5-1 | CASWGQGLSGNTIYF | TGCGCCAGCTGGGGACAGGGACTCTCTGGAAACACCATATATTTT
TRBJ1-3 | NA | NA | TRBV30 | CAWAAGSGNTIYF | TGTGCCTGGGCAGCAGGTTCTGGAAACACCATATATTTT
TRBJ1-2 | NA | NA | TRBV6-5 | CASLGQGDYGYTF | TGTGCCAGCTTAGGGCAGGGTGACTATGGCTACACCTTC
TRBJ1-1 | NA | TRBD1 | TRBV10-2 | CASAIQGETEAFF | TGCGCCAGCGCGATTCAGGGGGAGACTGAAGCTTTCTTT
TRBJ1-2 | NA | NA | TRBV4-2 | CASSDSDYGYTF | TGTGCCAGCAGCGACAGCGACTATGGCTACACCTTC
TRBJ1-6 | NA | TRBD1 | TRBV2 | CASRGQSSYNSPLHF | TGTGCCAGCAGGGGACAGTCATCCTATAATTCACCCCTCCACTTT
TRBJ1-1 | NA | NA | TRBV30 | CAWRREIHTEAFF | TGTGCCTGGAGACGGGAGATACACACTGAAGCTTTCTTT
TRBJ2-7 | NA | TRBD1 | TRBV13 | CASSYGQGVYEQYF | TGTGCCAGCAGCTATGGACAGGGTGTGTACGAGCAGTACTTC
TRBJ1-4 | NA | NA | TRBV4-1 | CASSQDPGGREKLFF | TGCGCCAGCAGCCAAGATCCGGGGGGTCGGGAAAAACTGTTTTTT
TRBJ1-1 | few | NA | TRBV7-3 | CASSSQGTEAFF | TGTGCCAGCAGCTCGCAGGGCACTGAAGCTTTCTTT
TRBJ2-1 | NA | TRBD2 | TRBV7-2 | CASSLLAGGRHEQFF | TGTGCCAGCAGTTTACTAGCGGGGGGGCGGCATGAGCAGTTCTTC
TRBJ2-3 | NA | TRBD1 | TRBV5-4 | CASSLAPTGGEADTQYF | TGTGCCAGCAGCTTGGCCCCAACAGGGGGCGAGGCAGATACGCAGTATTTT
TRBJ1-2 | NA | TRBD1 | TRBV19 | CASSSAFGDRGTYGYTF | TGTGCCAGTAGTTCTGCATTTGGGGACAGGGGGACCTATGGCTACACCTTC
TRBJ2-5 | NA | TRBD1 | TRBV5-1 | CASSRDRVYGETQYF | TGCGCCAGCAGCCGAGACAGGGTATACGGAGAGACCCAGTACTTC
TRBJ1-2 | NA | TRBD1 | TRBV19 | CASRGTGHHYGYTF | TGTGCCAGTCGCGGGACAGGCCATCACTATGGCTACACCTTC
TRBJ2-2 | NA | NA | TRBV9 | CASSVDSYTGELFF | TGTGCCAGCAGCGTGGACAGTTACACCGGGGAGCTGTTTTTT
TRBJ2-1 | few | TRBD1 | TRBV19 | CASSKKRGQGSYNEQFF | TGTGCCAGTAGTAAGAAGCGGGGACAGGGGAGCTACAATGAGCAGTTCTTC
TRBJ1-2 | NA | TRBD1 | TRBV6-5 | CASSFARTGGYGYTF | TGTGCCAGCAGTTTCGCTCGGACAGGGGGCTATGGCTACACCTTC
TRBJ2-5 | NA | TRBD2 | TRBV5-1 | CASRTSGGKQETQYF | TGCGCCAGCAGGACTAGCGGGGGGAAGCAAGAGACCCAGTACTTC
TRBJ1-1 | NA | NA | TRBV12-2 | CRNWGEHTEAFF | TGCCGAAACTGGGGGGAACACACTGAAGCTTTCTTT
TRBJ1-1 | NA | NA | TRBV6-6 | CASRPDSFEAFF | TGTGCCAGCAGACCGGACAGTTTCGAAGCTTTCTTT
TRBJ2-1 | NA | TRBD2 | TRBV6-1 | CASSESGRLAGSNEQFF | TGTGCCAGCAGTGAAAGCGGTAGGCTAGCGGGGAGCAATGAGCAGTTCTTC
TRBJ1-6 | NA | TRBD1 | TRBV18 | CASSRQGAGYNSPLHF | TGTGCCAGCTCACGGCAGGGGGCAGGCTATAATTCACCCCTCCACTTT
TRBJ2-7 | NA | TRBD1 | TRBV12-5 | CASAPDRGIGEQYF | TGTGCTAGTGCCCCGGACAGGGGTATAGGCGAGCAGTACTTC
TRBJ1-1 | once | TRBD1 | TRBV6-1 | CASSESGQGAEAFF | TGTGCCAGCAGTGAAAGTGGACAGGGGGCTGAAGCTTTCTTT
TRBJ2-5 | NA | NA | TRBV10-3 | CAISQLNGGETQYF | TGTGCCATCAGTCAGTTAAACGGCGGGGAGACCCAGTACTTC